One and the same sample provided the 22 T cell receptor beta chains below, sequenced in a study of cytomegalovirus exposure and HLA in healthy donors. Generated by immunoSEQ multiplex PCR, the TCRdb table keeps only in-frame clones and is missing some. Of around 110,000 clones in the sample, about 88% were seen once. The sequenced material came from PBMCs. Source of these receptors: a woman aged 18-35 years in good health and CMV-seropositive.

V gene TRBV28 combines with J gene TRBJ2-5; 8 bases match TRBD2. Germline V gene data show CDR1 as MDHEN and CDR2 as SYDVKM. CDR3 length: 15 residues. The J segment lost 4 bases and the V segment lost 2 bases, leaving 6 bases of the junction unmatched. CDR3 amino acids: CASSLQLAEPETQYF. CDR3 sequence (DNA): TGTGCCAGCAGTTTACAACTAGCGGAGCCAGAGACCCAGTACTTC.

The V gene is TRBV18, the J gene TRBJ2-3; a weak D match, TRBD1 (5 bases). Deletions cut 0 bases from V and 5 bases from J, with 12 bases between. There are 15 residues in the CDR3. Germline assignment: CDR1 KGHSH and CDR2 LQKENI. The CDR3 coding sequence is TGTGCCAGCTCACCACCGGCACAAGGGGTAGATACGCAGTATTTT. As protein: CASSPPAQGVDTQYF.

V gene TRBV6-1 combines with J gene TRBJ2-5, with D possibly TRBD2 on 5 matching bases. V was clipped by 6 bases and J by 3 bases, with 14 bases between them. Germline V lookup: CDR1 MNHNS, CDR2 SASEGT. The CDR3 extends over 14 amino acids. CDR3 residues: CASSPEAREETQYF. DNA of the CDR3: TGTGCCAGCAGCCCCGAAGCGAGGGAAGAGACCCAGTACTTC.

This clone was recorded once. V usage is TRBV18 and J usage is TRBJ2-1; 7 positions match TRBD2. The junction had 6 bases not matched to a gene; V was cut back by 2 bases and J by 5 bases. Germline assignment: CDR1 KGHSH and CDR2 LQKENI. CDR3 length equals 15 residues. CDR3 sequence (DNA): TGTGCCAGCTCACCAAGCGGGATCGAACACAATGAGCAGTTCTTC. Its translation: CASSPSGIEHNEQFF. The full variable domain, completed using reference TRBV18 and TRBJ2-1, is NAGVMQNPRHLVRRRGQEARLRCSPMKGHSHVYWYRQLPEEGLKFMVYLQKENIIDESGMPKERFSAEFPKEGPSILRIQQVVRGDSAAYFCASSPSGIEHNEQFFGPGTRLTVL.

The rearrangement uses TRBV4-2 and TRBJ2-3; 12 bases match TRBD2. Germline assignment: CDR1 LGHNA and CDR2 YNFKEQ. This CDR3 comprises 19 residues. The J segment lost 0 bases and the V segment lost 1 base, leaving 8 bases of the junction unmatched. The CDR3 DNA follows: TGTGCCAGCAGCCAAGGGAGACTAGCGGGGGCCGCTAGCACAGATACGCAGTATTTT. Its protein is CASSQGRLAGAASTDTQYF.

The CDR3 DNA follows: TGTGCCAGCAGTGACACGACAGGGTTGAGCACTGAAGCTTTCTTT. This gives the protein CASSDTTGLSTEAFF. V is TRBV25-1 and J is TRBJ1-1; the match to TRBD1 covers 7 bases. V was clipped by 3 bases and J by 4 bases; unmatched bases: 8. Germline V gives CDR1 MGHDK, CDR2 SYGVNS. The CDR3 sequence is 15 residues long.

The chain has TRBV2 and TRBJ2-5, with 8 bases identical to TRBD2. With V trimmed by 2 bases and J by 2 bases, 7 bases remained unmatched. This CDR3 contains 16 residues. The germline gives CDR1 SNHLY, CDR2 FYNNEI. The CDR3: CASSETGGTLQETQYF. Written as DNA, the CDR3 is TGTGCCAGCAGTGAAACGGGGGGGACGTTGCAAGAGACCCAGTACTTC.

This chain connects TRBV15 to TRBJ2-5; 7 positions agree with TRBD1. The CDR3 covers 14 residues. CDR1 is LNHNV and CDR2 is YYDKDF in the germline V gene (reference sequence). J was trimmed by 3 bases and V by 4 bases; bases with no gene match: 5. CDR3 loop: CATSKDRQKETQYF. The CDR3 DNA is TGTGCCACCAGCAAGGACAGGCAAAAAGAGACCCAGTACTTC. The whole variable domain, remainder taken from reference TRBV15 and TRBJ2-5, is DAMVIQNPRYQVTQFGKPVTLSCSQTLNHNVMYWYQQKSSQAPKLLFHYYDKDFNNEADTPDNFQSRRPNTSFCFLDIRSPGLGDTAMYLCATSKDRQKETQYFGPGTRLLVL.

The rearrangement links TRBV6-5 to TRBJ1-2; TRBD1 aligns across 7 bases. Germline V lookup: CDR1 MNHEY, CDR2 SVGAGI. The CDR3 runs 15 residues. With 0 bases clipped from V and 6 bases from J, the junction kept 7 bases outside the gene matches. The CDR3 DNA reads TGTGCCAGCAGTTACTCACCAGGACAGGACCATGGCTACACCTTC. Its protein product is CASSYSPGQDHGYTF.

The DNA for the CDR3 is TGTGCCAGCAGCCCACGGGTCGGATATGAAAAACTGTTTTTT. This sequence encodes CASSPRVGYEKLFF. The chain links TRBV6-5 to TRBJ1-4; D unclear. Per germline, CDR1 MNHEY and CDR2 SVGAGI. The CDR3 contains 14 residues. Trimming removed 6 bases at V and 6 bases at J, with 14 bases between.

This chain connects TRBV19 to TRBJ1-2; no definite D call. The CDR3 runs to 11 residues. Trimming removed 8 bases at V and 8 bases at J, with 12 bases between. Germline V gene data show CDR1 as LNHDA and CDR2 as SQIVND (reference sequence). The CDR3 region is CASGGSMGYTF. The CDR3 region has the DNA TGTGCCAGTGGAGGGTCTATGGGCTACACCTTC. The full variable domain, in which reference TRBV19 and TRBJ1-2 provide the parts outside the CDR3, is DGGITQSPKYLFRKEGQNVTLSCEQNLNHDAMYWYRQDPGQGLRLIYYSQIVNDFQKGDIAEGYSVSREKKESFPLTVTSAQKNPTAFYLCASGGSMGYTFGSGTRLTVV.

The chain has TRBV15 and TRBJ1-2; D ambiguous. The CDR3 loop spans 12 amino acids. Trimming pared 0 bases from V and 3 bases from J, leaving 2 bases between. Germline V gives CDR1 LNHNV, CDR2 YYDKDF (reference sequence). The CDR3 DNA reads TGTGCCACCAGCAGAGACGACTATGGCTACACCTTC. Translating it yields CATSRDDYGYTF.

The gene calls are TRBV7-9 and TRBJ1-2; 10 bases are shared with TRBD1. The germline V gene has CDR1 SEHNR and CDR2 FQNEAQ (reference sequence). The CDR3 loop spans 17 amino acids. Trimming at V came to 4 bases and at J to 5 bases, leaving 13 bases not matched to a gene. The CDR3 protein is CASSYTPSGQGRYGYTF. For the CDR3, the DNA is TGTGCCAGCAGCTACACACCTTCGGGACAGGGGAGATATGGCTACACCTTC. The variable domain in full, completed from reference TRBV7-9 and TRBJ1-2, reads DTGVSQNPRHKITKRGQNVTFRCDPISEHNRLYWYRQTLGQGPEFLTYFQNEAQLEKSRLLSDRFSAERPKGSFSTLEIQRTEQGDSAMYLCASSYTPSGQGRYGYTFGSGTRLTVV.

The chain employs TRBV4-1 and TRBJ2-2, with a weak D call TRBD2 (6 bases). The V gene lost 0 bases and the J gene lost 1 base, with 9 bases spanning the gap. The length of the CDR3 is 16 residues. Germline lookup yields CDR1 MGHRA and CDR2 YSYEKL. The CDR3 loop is CASSQEGLRNTGELFF. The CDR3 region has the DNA TGCGCCAGCAGCCAAGAGGGACTCAGGAACACCGGGGAGCTGTTTTTT.

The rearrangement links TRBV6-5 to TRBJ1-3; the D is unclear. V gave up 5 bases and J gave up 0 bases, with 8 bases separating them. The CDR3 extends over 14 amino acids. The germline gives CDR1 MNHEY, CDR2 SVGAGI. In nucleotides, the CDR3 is TGTGCCAGCAGTGACACCCTCTCTGGAAACACCATATATTTT. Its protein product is CASSDTLSGNTIYF.

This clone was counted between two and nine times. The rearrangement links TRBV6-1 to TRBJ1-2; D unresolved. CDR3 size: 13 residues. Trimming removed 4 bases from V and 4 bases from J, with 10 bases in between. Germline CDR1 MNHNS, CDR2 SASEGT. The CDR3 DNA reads TGTGCCAGCAGTGGCCACTCGGGCTATGGCTACACCTTC. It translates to CASSGHSGYGYTF.

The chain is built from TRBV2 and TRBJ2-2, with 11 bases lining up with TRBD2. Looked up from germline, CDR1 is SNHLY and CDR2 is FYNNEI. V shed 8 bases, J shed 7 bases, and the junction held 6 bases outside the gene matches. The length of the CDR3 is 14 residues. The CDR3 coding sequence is TGTGCCAGCTCCCGGACTAGCGGGCACGGGGAGCTGTTTTTT. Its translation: CASSRTSGHGELFF.

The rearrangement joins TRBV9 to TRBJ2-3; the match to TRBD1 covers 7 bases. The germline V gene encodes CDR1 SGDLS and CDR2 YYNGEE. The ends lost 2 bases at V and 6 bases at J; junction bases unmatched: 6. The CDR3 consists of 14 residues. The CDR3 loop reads CASSVEGARDTQYF. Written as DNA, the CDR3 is TGTGCCAGCAGCGTTGAGGGGGCCCGTGATACGCAGTATTTT.

The CDR3 loop reads CASSSGMGSYNEQFF. DNA of the CDR3: TGTGCCAGCAGCTCGGGGATGGGGTCCTACAATGAGCAGTTCTTC. V usage is TRBV13 and J usage is TRBJ2-1, with a possible D match to TRBD2 (5 bases). The germline CDR1 and CDR2 sequences are PRHDT and FYEKMQ (reference sequence). The CDR3 runs 15 residues. V lost 4 bases and J lost 1, with 11 bases in between.

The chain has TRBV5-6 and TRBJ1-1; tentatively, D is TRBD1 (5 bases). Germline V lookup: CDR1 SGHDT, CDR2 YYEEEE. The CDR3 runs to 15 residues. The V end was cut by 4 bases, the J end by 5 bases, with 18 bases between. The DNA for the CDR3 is TGTGCCAGCAGCAGGGACTTGCGACGACAGACTGAAGCTTTCTTT. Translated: CASSRDLRRQTEAFF.

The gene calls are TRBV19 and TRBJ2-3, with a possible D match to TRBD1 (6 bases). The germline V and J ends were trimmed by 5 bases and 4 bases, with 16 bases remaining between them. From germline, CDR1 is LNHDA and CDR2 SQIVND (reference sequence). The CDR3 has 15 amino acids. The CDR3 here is CASSRRLPGADTQYF. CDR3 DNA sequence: TGTGCCAGTAGTCGCCGGTTACCAGGGGCAGATACGCAGTATTTT.

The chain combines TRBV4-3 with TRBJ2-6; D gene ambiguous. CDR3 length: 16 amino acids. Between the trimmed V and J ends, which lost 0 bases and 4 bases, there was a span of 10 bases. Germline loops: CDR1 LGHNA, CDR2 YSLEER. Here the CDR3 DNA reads TGCGCCAGCAGCCAAGATGTTGGCTCCGGGGCCAACGTCCTGACTTTC. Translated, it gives CASSQDVGSGANVLTF.